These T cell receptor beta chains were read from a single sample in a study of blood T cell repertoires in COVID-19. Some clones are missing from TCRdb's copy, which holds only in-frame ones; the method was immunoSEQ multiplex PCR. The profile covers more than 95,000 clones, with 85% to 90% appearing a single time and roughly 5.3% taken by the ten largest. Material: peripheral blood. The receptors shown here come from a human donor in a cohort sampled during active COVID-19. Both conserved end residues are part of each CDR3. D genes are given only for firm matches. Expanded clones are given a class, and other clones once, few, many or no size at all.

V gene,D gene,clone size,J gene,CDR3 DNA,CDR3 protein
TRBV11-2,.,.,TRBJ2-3,TGTGCCAGCAGCTTAGACAGGGGCACAGATACGCAGTATTTT,CASSLDRGTDTQYF
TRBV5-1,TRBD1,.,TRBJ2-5,TGCGCCAGCAGCGGGGGACAGGGCCAAGAGACCCAGTACTTC,CASSGGQGQETQYF
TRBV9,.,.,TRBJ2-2,TGTGCCAGCAGCGTAGCGGACAGAAACACCGGGGAGCTGTTTTTT,CASSVADRNTGELFF
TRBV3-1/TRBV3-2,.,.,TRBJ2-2,TGTGCCAGCAGCCATTTGGGCCGTAACACCGGGGAGCTGTTTTTT,CASSHLGRNTGELFF
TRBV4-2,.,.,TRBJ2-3,TGTGCCAGCAGCCAAGAACTAGCTGGAGATACGCAGTATTTT,CASSQELAGDTQYF
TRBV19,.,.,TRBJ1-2,TGTGCCAGCCTCCCCGGAGGCAGCCCGAACTATGGCTACACCTTC,CASLPGGSPNYGYTF
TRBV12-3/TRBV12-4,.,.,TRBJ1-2,TGTGCCAGCAGTTATACAGGGAGCGGCTACACCTTC,CASSYTGSGYTF
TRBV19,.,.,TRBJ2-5,TGTGCCAGTAGTATGAGCAATGAAGAGACCCAGTACTTC,CASSMSNEETQYF
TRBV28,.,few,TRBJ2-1,TGTGCCAGCCTCACAGGGATCCATGAGCAGTTCTTC,CASLTGIHEQFF
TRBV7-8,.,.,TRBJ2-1,TGTGCCAGCAGCTTCCCGGACTCCCGCGATGAGCAGTTCTTC,CASSFPDSRDEQFF
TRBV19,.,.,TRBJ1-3,TGTGCCACCCGACAGGACCGCAGCTCTGGAAACACCATATATTTT,CATRQDRSSGNTIYF
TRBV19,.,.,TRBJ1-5,TGTGCCAGTAGTACGAACAGGGGCAATCAGCCCCAGCATTTT,CASSTNRGNQPQHF
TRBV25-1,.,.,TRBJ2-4,TGTGCCAGCAGTGAATCGGGGAAGGCCAAAAACATTCAGTACTTC,CASSESGKAKNIQYF
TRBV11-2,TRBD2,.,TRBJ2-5,TGTGCCAGCAGCTCAGGGGCTAGCGGGGGGCTCCAAGAGACCCAGTACTTC,CASSSGASGGLQETQYF
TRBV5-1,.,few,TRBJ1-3,TGCGCCAGCAGCTTGGCCGGGAGCTCTGGAAACACCATATATTTT,CASSLAGSSGNTIYF
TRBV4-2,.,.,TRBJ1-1,TGTGCCAGCAGCCAAGCGGCAGGGGATGAAGCTTTCTTT,CASSQAAGDEAFF
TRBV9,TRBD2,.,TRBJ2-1,TGTGCCAGCAGCGTAGGTCCCCGGGAGGGTTACAATGAGCAGTTCTTC,CASSVGPREGYNEQFF
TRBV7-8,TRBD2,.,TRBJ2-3,TGTGCCAGCACCTTGGTGGGACTAGCGGAAACTAGCACAGATACGCAGTATTTT,CASTLVGLAETSTDTQYF
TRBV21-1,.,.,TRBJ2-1,TGTGCCAGCAGCAAGTCCTCCGGGACTAGCGGGAGGAATGAGCAGTTCTTC,CASSKSSGTSGRNEQFF
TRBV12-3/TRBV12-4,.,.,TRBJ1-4,TGTGCCAGCAGTTTGAGTGGACAGGAAAAACTGTTTTTT,CASSLSGQEKLFF
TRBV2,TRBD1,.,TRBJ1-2,TGTGCCAGCATGCTATCCGGACAGGGGGTCAGTGGCTACACCTTC,CASMLSGQGVSGYTF
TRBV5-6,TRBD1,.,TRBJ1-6,TGTGCCAGCAGCAACATACAGGGGAGCTCCTATAATTCACCCCTCCACTTT,CASSNIQGSSYNSPLHF
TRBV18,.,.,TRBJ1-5,TGTGCCAGCTCACCAGGAGCCCCCGCTGGCAATCAGCCCCAGCATTTT,CASSPGAPAGNQPQHF
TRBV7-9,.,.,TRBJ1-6,TGTGCCAGCAGCCCCTACCAGGGCGGATCACCCCTCCACTTT,CASSPYQGGSPLHF
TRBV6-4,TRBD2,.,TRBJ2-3,TGTGCCAGCAGTGACTCAGCGGGAGGGCCGGCAGATACGCAGTATTTT,CASSDSAGGPADTQYF
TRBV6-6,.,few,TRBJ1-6,TGTGCCAGCAGCCAGATCCAGGGAAGAAATTCACCCCTCCACTTT,CASSQIQGRNSPLHF
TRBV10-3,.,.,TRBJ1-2,TGTGCCATCAGTGAAGAGGTTACAACTAACTATGGCTACACCTTC,CAISEEVTTNYGYTF
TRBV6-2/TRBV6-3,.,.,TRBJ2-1,TGTGCCAGCAGTTACTCCTCTAGCGCGGATGAGCAGTTCTTC,CASSYSSSADEQFF
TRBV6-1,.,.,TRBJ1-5,TGTGCCAGCAGTGAAGATGGGGGGGTTGGCAATCAGCCCCAGCATTTT,CASSEDGGVGNQPQHF
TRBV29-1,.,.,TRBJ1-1,TGCAGCGTTGAAAATTTTGGAGCAGGCGGCGGAGGCACTGAAGCTTTCTTT,CSVENFGAGGGGTEAFF
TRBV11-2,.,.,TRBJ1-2,TGTGCCAGCAGCTTAGAAGCGGCGGGACCAAAAGTGCACTATGGCTACACCTTC,CASSLEAAGPKVHYGYTF
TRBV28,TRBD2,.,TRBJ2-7,TGTGCCAGCAGCAGCGCGGGGGTAGAGGAGCAGTACTTC,CASSSAGVEEQYF
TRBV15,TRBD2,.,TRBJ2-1,TGTGCCACCAGCAGAGATAGGGCTAGCGGGGTTAGAGATGAGCAGTTCTTC,CATSRDRASGVRDEQFF
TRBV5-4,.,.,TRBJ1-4,TGTGCCAGCAGCTTGGAGCTTACTAATGAAAAACTGTTTTTT,CASSLELTNEKLFF
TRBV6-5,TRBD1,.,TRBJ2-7,TGTGCCAGCAGGGACTCCGGGACAGGGTCGTTCGAGCAGTACTTC,CASRDSGTGSFEQYF
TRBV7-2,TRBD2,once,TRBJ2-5,TGTGCCAGCAGCCAGCCAGGACTAGCCCAAGAGACCCAGTACTTC,CASSQPGLAQETQYF
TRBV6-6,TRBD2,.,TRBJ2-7,TGTGCCAGCGGAGGAGCGGGATCAGCCTACGAGCAGTACTTC,CASGGAGSAYEQYF
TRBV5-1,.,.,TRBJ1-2,TGCGCCAGCACATTAAGCCCAGGGAGGGGTGGCTACACCTTC,CASTLSPGRGGYTF
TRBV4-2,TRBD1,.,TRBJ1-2,TGTGCCAGCGGGGACAGGGGATTTGAAGGCTACACCTTC,CASGDRGFEGYTF
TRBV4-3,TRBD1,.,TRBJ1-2,TGCGCCAGCAGCCAAGAGTACAGGGGAAGAGCTGGCTACACCTTC,CASSQEYRGRAGYTF
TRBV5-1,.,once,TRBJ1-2,TGCGCCAGCAGCTTGGACCGGGACACCGTTGGCTACACCTTC,CASSLDRDTVGYTF
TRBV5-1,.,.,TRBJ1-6,TGCGCCAGCAGCTTGGCGGGCAGGGGCGATTCACCCCTCCACTTT,CASSLAGRGDSPLHF
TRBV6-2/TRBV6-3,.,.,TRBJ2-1,TGTGCCAGCACCCCCGTAAATGAGCAGTTCTTC,CASTPVNEQFF
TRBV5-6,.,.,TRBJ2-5,TGTGCCAGCAGCTTAGGCGGTGTTGGCGAGACCCAGTACTTC,CASSLGGVGETQYF